The rows below give T cell receptor beta chains drawn from one sample of a study of blood T cell repertoires in COVID-19. Here immunoSEQ multiplex PCR was the method, and the copy in TCRdb shows in-frame clones only, minus some. The table records 300,000 or so clones, 65% to 90% of them present only once. Sequenced sample: PBMCs or T cells enriched from blood (not recorded which). The receptor source for this set is a woman aged 40 to 49 with acute COVID-19. Both conserved end residues are part of each CDR3. The D gene is left open where the match is weak. Size tells how often a clone was seen (once, few, many) or the class of an expanded clone, and some rows leave it out.

>TRBJ2-7|TRBV20-1|TRBD2|.
CSASSGTNFEQYF
TGCAGTGCTAGTTCCGGGACTAATTTCGAGCAGTACTTC
>TRBJ1-1|TRBV19|TRBD1|.
CASSFGQGVRTEAFF
TGTGCCAGTAGTTTCGGACAGGGAGTTAGGACTGAAGCTTTCTTT
>TRBJ1-5|TRBV28|.|.
CAIPYRVGSNQPQHF
TGTGCCATCCCATACAGGGTGGGGAGCAATCAGCCCCAGCATTTT
>TRBJ2-7|TRBV7-2|TRBD2|.
CASSLGGGSYEQYF
TGTGCCAGCAGCTTAGGAGGCGGGAGTTACGAGCAGTACTTC
>TRBJ2-5|TRBV7-9|.|.
CASSAPLNSETQYF
TGTGCCAGCAGCGCCCCATTAAACTCGGAGACCCAGTACTTC
>TRBJ2-2|TRBV28|TRBD2|.
CASSPLSGTKNTGELFF
TGTGCCAGCAGTCCCCTTTCCGGGACTAAAAACACCGGGGAGCTGTTTTTT
>TRBJ2-2|TRBV5-1|.|once
CASSLVKGADWTGELFF
TGCGCCAGCAGCTTGGTGAAAGGGGCGGATTGGACCGGGGAGCTGTTTTTT
>TRBJ1-2|TRBV19|TRBD1|.
CASMGQIYGYTF
TGTGCCAGTATGGGACAGATCTATGGCTACACCTTC
>TRBJ1-2|TRBV19|TRBD1|.
CASRQGAKPTNYGYTF
TGTGCCAGCCGACAGGGGGCTAAACCCACTAACTATGGCTACACCTTC
>TRBJ1-1|TRBV5-5|TRBD1|few
CASSSTPITGQLNTEAFF
TGTGCCAGCAGCTCAACACCCATTACGGGACAGTTGAACACTGAAGCTTTCTTT
>TRBJ2-3|TRBV11-2|TRBD2|.
CASSLGLAADTQYF
TGTGCCAGCAGCTTAGGACTAGCGGCTGATACGCAGTATTTT
>TRBJ2-7|TRBV3-1/TRBV3-2|TRBD2|.
CASSPNSGGAKEQYF
TGTGCCAGCAGCCCTAATAGCGGGGGGGCGAAGGAGCAGTACTTC
>TRBJ1-5|TRBV6-1|.|.
CASSEQSNQPQHF
TGTGCCAGCAGTGAACAGAGCAATCAGCCCCAGCATTTT
>TRBJ1-3|TRBV27|.|.
CASRRAAGNTIYF
TGTGCCAGCAGGAGAGCGGCGGGAAACACCATATATTTT
>TRBJ1-1|TRBV25-1|.|few
CASRGWSTGEAFF
TGTGCCAGCAGAGGCTGGAGTACAGGAGAAGCTTTCTTT
>TRBJ2-3|TRBV5-4|TRBD2|.
CASSLGLAGLSTDTQYF
TGTGCCAGCAGCCTGGGACTAGCGGGACTTAGCACAGATACGCAGTATTTT
>TRBJ2-1|TRBV29-1|TRBD1|.
CSVGTGAYNEQFF
TGCAGCGTCGGGACAGGGGCCTACAATGAGCAGTTCTTC
>TRBJ1-5|TRBV7-8|TRBD1|.
CASSDRAYSNQPQHF
TGTGCCAGCAGCGACAGGGCCTATAGCAATCAGCCCCAGCATTTT
>TRBJ1-2|TRBV4-1|TRBD1|.
CASSQEHPGGINYGYTF
TGCGCCAGCAGCCAAGAGCATCCAGGGGGGATTAACTATGGCTACACCTTC
>TRBJ2-7|TRBV4-3|TRBD2|once
CASSQESGGTSGGLSSYEQYF
TGCGCCAGCAGCCAAGAAAGTGGTGGGACTAGCGGGGGTCTGAGCTCCTACGAGCAGTACTTC
>TRBJ2-3|TRBV5-4|.|many
CASSLGASWGDTQYF
TGTGCCAGCAGCTTGGGGGCTAGCTGGGGAGATACGCAGTATTTT
>TRBJ1-3|TRBV15|.|.
CATSRDPRAGNTIYF
TGTGCCACCAGCAGAGACCCCCGGGCTGGAAACACCATATATTTT
>TRBJ1-1|TRBV6-5|TRBD1|.
CASSRTTGGGEAFF
TGTGCCAGCAGTCGAACAACAGGGGGGGGTGAAGCTTTCTTT